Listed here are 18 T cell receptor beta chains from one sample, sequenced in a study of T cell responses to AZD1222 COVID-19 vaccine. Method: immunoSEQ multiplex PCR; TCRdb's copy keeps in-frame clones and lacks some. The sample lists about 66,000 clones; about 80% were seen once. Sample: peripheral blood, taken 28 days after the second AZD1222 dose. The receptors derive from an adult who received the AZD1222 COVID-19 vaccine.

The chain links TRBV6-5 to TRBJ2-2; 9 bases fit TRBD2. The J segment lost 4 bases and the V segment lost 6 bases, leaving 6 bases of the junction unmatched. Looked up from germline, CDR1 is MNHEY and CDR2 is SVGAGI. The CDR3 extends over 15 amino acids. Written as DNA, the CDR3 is TGTGCCAGCAGCCCGAGGCGGGGGGGCACCGGGGAGCTGTTTTTT. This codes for CASSPRRGGTGELFF.

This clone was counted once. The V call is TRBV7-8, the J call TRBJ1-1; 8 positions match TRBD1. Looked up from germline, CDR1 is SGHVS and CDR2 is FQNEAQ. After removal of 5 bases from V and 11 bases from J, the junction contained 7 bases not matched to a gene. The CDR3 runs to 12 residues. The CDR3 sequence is CASSRRTGSAFF. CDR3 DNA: TGTGCCAGCAGCAGACGGACAGGGAGTGCTTTCTTT.

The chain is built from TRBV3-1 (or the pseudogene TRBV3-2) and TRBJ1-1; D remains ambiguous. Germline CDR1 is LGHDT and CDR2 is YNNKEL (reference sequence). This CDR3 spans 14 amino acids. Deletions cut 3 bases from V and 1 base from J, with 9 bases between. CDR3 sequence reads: CASSHVARNTEAFF. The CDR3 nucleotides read TGTGCCAGCAGCCACGTAGCGAGGAACACTGAAGCTTTCTTT.

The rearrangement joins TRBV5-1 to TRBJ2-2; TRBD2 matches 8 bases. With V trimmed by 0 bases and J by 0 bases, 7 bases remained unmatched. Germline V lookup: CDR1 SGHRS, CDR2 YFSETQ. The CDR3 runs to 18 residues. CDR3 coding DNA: TGCGCCAGCAGCTTGGATATTGGCGGGGGGACGAACACCGGGGAGCTGTTTTTT. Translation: CASSLDIGGGTNTGELFF.

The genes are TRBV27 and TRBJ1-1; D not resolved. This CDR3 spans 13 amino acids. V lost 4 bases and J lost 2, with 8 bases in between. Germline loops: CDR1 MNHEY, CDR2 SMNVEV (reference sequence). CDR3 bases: TGTGCCAGCAGTTGGGAGGGCAACACTGAAGCTTTCTTT. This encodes CASSWEGNTEAFF.

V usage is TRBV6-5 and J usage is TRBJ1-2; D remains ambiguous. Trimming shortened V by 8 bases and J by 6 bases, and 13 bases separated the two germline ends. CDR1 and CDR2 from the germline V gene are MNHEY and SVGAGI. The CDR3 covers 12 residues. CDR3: CASYGPFHGYTF. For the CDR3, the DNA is TGTGCCAGCTACGGTCCGTTTCATGGCTACACCTTC.

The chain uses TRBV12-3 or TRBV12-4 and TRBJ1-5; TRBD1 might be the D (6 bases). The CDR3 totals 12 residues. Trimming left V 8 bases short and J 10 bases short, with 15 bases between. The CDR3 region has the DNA TGTGCCAGCGGAAGAAGGGGGGAACCCCAGCATTTT. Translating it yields CASGRRGEPQHF.

The CDR3 region has the DNA TGTGCCAGCAAGGAAGGGTCCTACGAGCAGTACTTC. Its translation: CASKEGSYEQYF. The chain employs TRBV28 and TRBJ2-7; the D is unclear. There are 12 residues in the CDR3. V lost 7 bases and J lost 1, with 8 bases in between. CDR1 is MDHEN and CDR2 is SYDVKM in the germline V gene.

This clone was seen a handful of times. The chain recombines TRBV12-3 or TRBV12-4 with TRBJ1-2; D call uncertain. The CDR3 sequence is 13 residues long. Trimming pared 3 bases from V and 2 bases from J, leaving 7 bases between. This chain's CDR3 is CASSFIQNYGYTF. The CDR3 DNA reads TGTGCCAGCAGTTTCATCCAGAACTATGGCTACACCTTC.

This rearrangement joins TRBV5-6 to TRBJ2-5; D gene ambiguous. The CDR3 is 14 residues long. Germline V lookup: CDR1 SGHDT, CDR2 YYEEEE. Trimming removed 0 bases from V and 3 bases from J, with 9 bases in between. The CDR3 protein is CASSLGAAKETQYF. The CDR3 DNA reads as TGTGCCAGCAGCTTGGGAGCTGCCAAAGAGACCCAGTACTTC.

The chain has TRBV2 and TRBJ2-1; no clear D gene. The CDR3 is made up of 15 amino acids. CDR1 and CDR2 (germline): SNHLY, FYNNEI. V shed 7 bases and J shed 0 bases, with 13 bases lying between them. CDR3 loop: CASISGSSSYNEQFF. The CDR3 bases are TGTGCCAGCATTTCCGGGTCTAGCTCCTACAATGAGCAGTTCTTC. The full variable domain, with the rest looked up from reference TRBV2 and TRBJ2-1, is EPEVTQTPSHQVTQMGQEVILRCVPISNHLYFYWYRQILGQKVEFLVSFYNNEISEKSEIFDDQFSVERPDGSNFTLKIRSTKLEDSAMYFCASISGSSSYNEQFFGPGTRLTVL.

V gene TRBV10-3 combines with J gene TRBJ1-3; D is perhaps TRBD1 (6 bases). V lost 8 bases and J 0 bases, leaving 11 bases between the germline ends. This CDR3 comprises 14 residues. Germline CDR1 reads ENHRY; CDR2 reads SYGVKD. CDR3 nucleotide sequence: TGTGCCATCGGGGGGGGCACCTCTGGAAACACCATATATTTT. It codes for CAIGGGTSGNTIYF.

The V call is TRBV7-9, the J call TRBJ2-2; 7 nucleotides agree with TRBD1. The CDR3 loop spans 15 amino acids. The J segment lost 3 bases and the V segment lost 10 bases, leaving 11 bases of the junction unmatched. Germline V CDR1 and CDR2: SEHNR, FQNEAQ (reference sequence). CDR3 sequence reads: CAMPGQDAYTGELFF. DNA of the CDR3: TGTGCCATGCCAGGACAGGACGCGTACACCGGGGAGCTGTTTTTT.

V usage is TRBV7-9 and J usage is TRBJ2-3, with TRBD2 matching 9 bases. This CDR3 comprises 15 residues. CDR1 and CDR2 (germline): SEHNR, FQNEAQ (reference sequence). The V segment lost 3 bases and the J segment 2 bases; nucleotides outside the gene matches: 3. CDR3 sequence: CASSFPSGTTDTQYF. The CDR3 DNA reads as TGTGCCAGCAGCTTTCCTAGCGGGACCACAGATACGCAGTATTTT.

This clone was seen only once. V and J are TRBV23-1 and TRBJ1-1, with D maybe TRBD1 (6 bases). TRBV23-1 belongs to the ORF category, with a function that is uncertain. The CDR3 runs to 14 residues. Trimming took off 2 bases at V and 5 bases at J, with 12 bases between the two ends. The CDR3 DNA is TGCGCCAGCAGTCAAGGGGGGCTCAGGACTGAAGCTTTCTTT. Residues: CASSQGGLRTEAFF.

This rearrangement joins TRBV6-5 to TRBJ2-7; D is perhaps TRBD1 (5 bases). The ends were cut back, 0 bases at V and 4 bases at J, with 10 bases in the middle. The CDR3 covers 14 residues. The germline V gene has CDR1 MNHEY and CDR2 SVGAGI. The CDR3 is CASSYSQAGYEQYF. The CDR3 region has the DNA TGTGCCAGCAGTTACTCACAGGCTGGATACGAGCAGTACTTC.

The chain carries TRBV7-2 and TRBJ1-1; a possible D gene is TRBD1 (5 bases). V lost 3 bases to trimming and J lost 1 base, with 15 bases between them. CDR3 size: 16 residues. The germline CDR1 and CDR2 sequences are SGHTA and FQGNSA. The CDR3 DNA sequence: TGTGCCAGCAGCTTTAGCGGCCACAGGAGGAACACTGAAGCTTTCTTT. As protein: CASSFSGHRRNTEAFF.

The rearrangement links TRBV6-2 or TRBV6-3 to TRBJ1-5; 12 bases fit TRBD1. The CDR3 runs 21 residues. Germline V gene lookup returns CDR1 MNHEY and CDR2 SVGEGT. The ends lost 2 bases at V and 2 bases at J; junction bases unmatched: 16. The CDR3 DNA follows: TGTGCCAGCAGTTACCCCGCCCACGGGACAGGGGGCATTAGTGGCAATCAGCCCCAGCATTTT. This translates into CASSYPAHGTGGISGNQPQHF.